Described below is a single TCR beta chain sequence and its context. No antigen is known for it. The data derive from a study of response to subunit inactivated influenza vaccine. Findings of the study overall: There was a suggestion from the authors that each seasonal influenza vaccination recruits few new T cells.

TCRdb re-analysed the RT-PCR reads in MiXCR, keeping a single row per CDR3 protein. The sample includes around 520,000 distinct CDR3 sequences, approximately 12% seen only once; the top ten take more than 8.5%. Germline CDR1 reads SGHRS; CDR2 reads YFSETQ. J was trimmed by 11 bases and V by 3 bases; bases with no gene match: 14. The CDR3 has 16 amino acids. This receptor was identified in a man aged 45-60 years who received an inactivated influenza vaccine. The genes are TRBV5-1 and TRBJ2-3, with 11 bases matching TRBD2. Sequenced material: PBMCs from blood, taken on the day of vaccination. In DNA form, the CDR3 reads TGCGCCAGCAGCTCCCAAGGGGCTAGCGGGGGGACCCAGCAGTATTTT. Translated: CASSSQGASGGTQQYF. The full variable domain, completed using reference TRBV5-1 and TRBJ2-3, is KAGVTQTPRYLIKTRGQQVTLSCSPISGHRSVSWYQQTPGQGLQFLFEYFSETQRNKGNFPGRFSGRQFSNSRSEMNVSTLELGDSALYLCASSSQGASGGTQQYFGPGTRLTVL.